The rows below give T cell receptor beta chains drawn from one sample of a study of blood T cells in healthy people across ages. MiXCR, applied by TCRdb to the 5' RACE reads, yields one record per CDR3 protein. Of roughly 1.4 million distinct CDR3 sequences listed, 59% are singletons. The sample consisted of blood. The receptors were sampled from a man aged 18 to 29 in good health. CDR3s include the opening cysteine and the closing phenylalanine or tryptophan. A D gene is named only where the DNA matches it firmly. Clone size, where shown, is once, few, many, or a class for clones that have expanded.

J gene | clone size | D gene | V gene | CDR3 DNA | CDR3 protein
TRBJ2-5 | NA | NA | TRBV7-2 | TGTGCCAGCAGCTTAACCGTAGAGACCCAGTACTTC | CASSLTVETQYF
TRBJ2-1 | NA | TRBD1 | TRBV29-1 | TGCAGCGCAAGACAGGGGGCCTTCAATGAGCAGTTCTTC | CSARQGAFNEQFF
TRBJ2-7 | few | NA | TRBV10-3 | TGTGCCATCAGTGACACCGAGGACAAGTACGAGCAGTACTTC | CAISDTEDKYEQYF
TRBJ2-5 | NA | TRBD1 | TRBV11-2 | TGTGCCAGCTTACGGACAGGGGAAGAGACCCAGTACTTC | CASLRTGEETQYF
TRBJ2-7 | many | TRBD1 | TRBV4-3 | TGCGCCAGCAGCCAAGGGACAGGGCTCTACGAGCAGTACTTC | CASSQGTGLYEQYF
TRBJ2-1 | NA | NA | TRBV7-2 | TGTGCCAGCAGCGACCTTTTAGACAGCACCTACAATGAGCAGTTCTTC | CASSDLLDSTYNEQFF
TRBJ1-2 | NA | NA | TRBV4-2 | TGTGCCAGCAGCCAAGGACCCATTGGCTATGGCTACACCTTC | CASSQGPIGYGYTF
TRBJ2-2 | NA | NA | TRBV20-1 | TGCAGTGCTAGAACCGGGACCCCCAGCACCGGGGAGCTGTTTTTT | CSARTGTPSTGELFF
TRBJ1-2 | NA | NA | TRBV29-1 | TGCAGCGTTGGGAGGGAGCCACCTGAAGGCTACACCTTC | CSVGREPPEGYTF
TRBJ2-3 | NA | TRBD2 | TRBV20-1 | TGCAGTGCTAGAGATAGGGCTAGCGGGGGCCCGGGTAGCACAGATACGCAGTATTTT | CSARDRASGGPGSTDTQYF
TRBJ2-7 | NA | NA | TRBV20-1 | TGCAGTGCTAGAGAGAGGACACTTACCTACGAGCAGTACTTC | CSARERTLTYEQYF
TRBJ1-2 | once | NA | TRBV4-1 | TGCGCCAGCAGCCAAGTGGCTCAGGGGAAGGCGGGCATTTACTATGGCTACACCTTC | CASSQVAQGKAGIYYGYTF
TRBJ1-1 | NA | NA | TRBV25-1 | TGTGCCAGCCGTGGAGGTTTGAACACTGAAGCTTTCTTT | CASRGGLNTEAFF
TRBJ2-7 | NA | TRBD2 | TRBV20-1 | TGCAGTGCTAGGCTAGCGGGGCCGATCTACGAGCAGTACTTC | CSARLAGPIYEQYF
TRBJ2-3 | NA | NA | TRBV5-6 | TGTGCCAGCAGCCTCTACTCGGCGGGAATAAGCACAGATACGCAGTATTTT | CASSLYSAGISTDTQYF
TRBJ2-7 | NA | NA | TRBV27 | TGTGCCAGCAGTAGGGTGGCCTTCTACGAGCAGTACTTC | CASSRVAFYEQYF
TRBJ2-5 | NA | NA | TRBV5-1 | TGCGCCAGCAGCAGTGTCAGGGGAGGCGAAGAGACCCAGTACTTC | CASSSVRGGEETQYF
TRBJ1-4 | few | NA | TRBV12-3/TRBV12-4 | TGTGCCAGCAGCACCCTGGGATGGGGGGTAAATGAAAAACTGTTTTTT | CASSTLGWGVNEKLFF
TRBJ2-3 | few | NA | TRBV7-2 | TGTGCCAGCAGCCCCCCCGGACAGATTACGCAGTATTTT | CASSPPGQITQYF
TRBJ2-3 | NA | TRBD2 | TRBV7-2 | TGTGCCAGCAGCTTAGTTGGGACTAGCGGGCCTAGCACAGATACGCAGTATTTT | CASSLVGTSGPSTDTQYF
TRBJ1-4 | NA | NA | TRBV7-8 | TGTGCCAGCAGCTCGCGACGGATAGGGTTAAAGGAAAAACTGTTTTTT | CASSSRRIGLKEKLFF
TRBJ1-1 | NA | TRBD1 | TRBV25-1 | TGTGCCAGCAGTGAGGGCGACAGGGGGTACACTGAAGCTTTCTTT | CASSEGDRGYTEAFF
TRBJ2-2 | few | TRBD1 | TRBV25-1 | TGTGCCAGCAGTGTCGACAGGGATTACACCGGGGAGCTGTTTTTT | CASSVDRDYTGELFF
TRBJ2-2 | NA | NA | TRBV18 | TGTGCCAGCTCACCACGGGGGTTCAGCGGGGAGCTGTTTTTT | CASSPRGFSGELFF
TRBJ2-5 | once | TRBD2 | TRBV29-1 | TGCAGCGTTGACCCGACTAGCGGAGAGACCCAGTACTTC | CSVDPTSGETQYF
TRBJ2-1 | NA | NA | TRBV5-1 | TGCGCCAGCAGCCCGTTTCGGAGGGTGGATGAGCAGTTCTTC | CASSPFRRVDEQFF
TRBJ2-3 | few | TRBD1 | TRBV6-6 | TGTGCCAGCAGGGGGACAGCCGATACGCAGTATTTT | CASRGTADTQYF
TRBJ2-7 | few | NA | TRBV7-9 | TGTGCCAGCAGCTTAACTGACAGGAGCCTCTACGAGCAGTACTTC | CASSLTDRSLYEQYF
TRBJ1-4 | once | NA | TRBV4-1 | TGCGCCAGCAGCCAAGTGGGGAGAGAACTGTTTTTT | CASSQVGRELFF
TRBJ1-4 | few | NA | TRBV10-3 | TGTGCCATCAGTGAGACAGCACTAATGAAAAAACTGTTTTTT | CAISETALMKKLFF
TRBJ2-3 | few | NA | TRBV29-1 | TGCAGCGTTGAGCGGCCAGTGGATACGCAGTATTTT | CSVERPVDTQYF